This T cell receptor beta chain derives from a study of blood T cell repertoires in COVID-19. Study background: Sample material is recorded as cDNA or gDNA derived from T cells, B-cell-depleted T cells, or PBMCs.

Profiling relied on immunoSEQ multiplex PCR, and the TCRdb table lists in-frame clones only, not all of them. The table has more than 65,000 clones, approximately 82% seen once. Trimming cost V 6 bases and J 7 bases, with 12 bases left between them. This CDR3 comprises 12 residues. Per the germline V gene, CDR1 is SNHLY and CDR2 is FYNNEI. The source of this sequence is a man aged 45-65 years with active COVID-19. Material for sequencing was peripheral blood. V gene TRBV2 combines with J gene TRBJ2-5; D perhaps matches TRBD2 (7 bases). The CDR3 here is CASRGGGWTQYF. CDR3 in DNA: TGTGCCAGCAGAGGGGGGGGGTGGACCCAGTACTTC.